One sample yielded the 31 T cell receptor beta chains listed below, sequenced in a study of blood T cell repertoires in COVID-19. The data were produced by immunoSEQ multiplex PCR, yet TCRdb's version contains in-frame clones alone and is incomplete. The sample carries hundreds of thousands of clones, 80% to 90% recorded once. Source material: PBMCs or T cells enriched from blood (not recorded which). Receptors were obtained from a man under 40 who had recovered from COVID-19.

This clone showed up just a few times. The V and J genes are TRBV19 and TRBJ2-7, with 9 bases fitting TRBD1. CDR3 length: 13 amino acids. J lost 5 bases, V lost 9 bases, and 8 bases had no gene match. Germline V gene data show CDR1 as LNHDA and CDR2 as SQIVND (reference sequence). The chain's CDR3 is CARGQGLSDEQYF. CDR3 DNA sequence: TGTGCCAGGGGACAGGGCCTTTCGGACGAGCAGTACTTC.

The rearrangement links TRBV27 to TRBJ1-5; D not certain. This CDR3 is 14 amino acids long. Deletions cut 6 bases from V and 6 bases from J, with 15 bases between. CDR1 MNHEY and CDR2 SMNVEV come from the germline V gene (reference sequence). CDR3 sequence: CASSPEFLGQPQHF. In nucleotides, the CDR3 is TGTGCCAGCAGCCCGGAGTTTCTGGGTCAGCCCCAGCATTTT.

In its sample, this clone was seen once. CDR3 DNA: TGTGCCAGTAGCCCAGGGGGCGGAACCTACGAGCAGTACTTC. This encodes CASSPGGGTYEQYF. The V gene is TRBV19, the J gene TRBJ2-7; 8 bases are a match to TRBD1. Germline CDR1 LNHDA, CDR2 SQIVND (reference sequence). V was clipped by 6 bases and J by 2 bases; unmatched bases: 6. CDR3 length: 14 residues. The variable domain in full, completed from reference TRBV19 and TRBJ2-7, reads DGGITQSPKYLFRKEGQNVTLSCEQNLNHDAMYWYRQDPGQGLRLIYYSQIVNDFQKGDIAEGYSVSREKKESFPLTVTSAQKNPTAFYLCASSPGGGTYEQYFGPGTRLTVT.

The J gene is TRBJ1-3, the V gene TRBV5-1, with 11 bases aligning to TRBD1. Germline-derived CDR1 and CDR2 are SGHRS and YFSETQ. J lost 4 bases, V lost 4 bases, and 7 bases had no gene match. The CDR3 covers 16 residues. This CDR3 reads CASSTTGTGGGNTIYF. The CDR3 DNA reads TGCGCCAGCAGCACCACCGGGACAGGGGGAGGAAACACCATATATTTT.

This clone was seen more than once but under ten times. Other DNA sequences in the sample encode the same CDR3. The chain employs TRBV7-9 and TRBJ1-5, with 7 nucleotides matching TRBD1. The CDR3 has 13 residues. CDR1 and CDR2 (germline): SEHNR, FQNEAQ (reference sequence). V dropped 5 bases and J dropped 4; count of bases not matched to a gene: 2. The CDR3 DNA is TGTGCCAGCAGCCTGACAGGGAATCAGCCCCAGCATTTT. This sequence encodes CASSLTGNQPQHF.

The V gene is TRBV10-3, the J gene TRBJ2-7; tentative D call: TRBD1 (5 bases). The CDR3 runs to 14 residues. Looked up from germline, CDR1 is ENHRY and CDR2 is SYGVKD. With 0 bases removed from V and 5 bases from J, the gap between germline ends came to 11 bases. Here the CDR3 reads CAISESAGSDEQYF. In nucleotides, the CDR3 is TGTGCCATCAGTGAGTCGGCAGGGTCGGACGAGCAGTACTTC.

A single count supports this clone. This sample also contains other DNA sequences that code for the same CDR3. The rearrangement links TRBV11-2 to TRBJ2-5, with D unclear. The CDR3 runs to 13 residues. With 1 base removed from V and 3 bases from J, the gap between germline ends came to 6 bases. Per germline, CDR1 SGHAT and CDR2 FQNNGV. The CDR3 reads CASSLGREETQYF. The DNA of the CDR3 is TGTGCCAGCAGCTTAGGTCGGGAAGAGACCCAGTACTTC.

Notes on this clone: Distinct nucleotide sequences in the sample also encode this CDR3. The chain employs TRBV9 and TRBJ2-1; unclear D gene. Germline V gives CDR1 SGDLS, CDR2 YYNGEE. The ends were cut back, 2 bases at V and 4 bases at J, with 13 bases in the middle. The CDR3 contains 15 residues. CDR3 loop: CASSVLGQSYNEQFF. CDR3 DNA: TGTGCCAGCAGCGTCCTAGGTCAGTCTTACAATGAGCAGTTCTTC.

V and J are TRBV30 and TRBJ1-1, with unresolved D. CDR1 GTSNPN and CDR2 SVGIG come from the germline V gene (reference sequence). The CDR3 is 13 residues long. The V gene lost 5 bases and the J gene lost 1 base, with 11 bases spanning the gap. The CDR3 reads CAWLTNRNTEAFF. The CDR3 DNA reads TGTGCCTGGTTGACAAATAGGAACACTGAAGCTTTCTTT. The variable domain in full, with the rest retrieved from reference TRBV30 and TRBJ1-1, is SQTIHQWPATLVQPVGSPLSLECTVEGTSNPNLYWYRQAAGRGLQLLFYSVGIGQISSEVPQNLSASRPQDRQFILSSKKLLLSDSGFYLCAWLTNRNTEAFFGQGTRLTVV.

The rearrangement joins TRBV10-3 to TRBJ2-1; TRBD2 agrees at 10 bases. Germline assignment: CDR1 ENHRY and CDR2 SYGVKD. The J segment lost 8 bases and the V segment lost 0 bases, leaving 4 bases of the junction unmatched. The CDR3 totals 15 residues. This chain's CDR3 is CAISESASGSDEQFF. CDR3 bases: TGTGCCATCAGTGAGTCGGCTAGCGGGAGTGATGAGCAGTTCTTC.

The rearrangement uses TRBV2 and TRBJ2-7; 11 bases map to TRBD2. CDR1 is SNHLY and CDR2 is FYNNEI in the germline V gene. The junction had 6 bases not matched to a gene; V was cut back by 6 bases and J by 5 bases. The CDR3 extends over 14 amino acids. The CDR3 sequence: CASSLLAGANEQYF. The CDR3 DNA follows: TGTGCCAGCAGCCTACTAGCGGGAGCCAACGAGCAGTACTTC.

This clone was detected only once. J is TRBJ2-7 and V is TRBV20-1, with D perhaps matching TRBD1 (5 bases). Trimming shortened V by 5 bases and J by 6 bases, and 11 bases separated the two germline ends. CDR1 and CDR2 (germline): DFQATT, SNEGSKA (reference sequence). The CDR3 has 11 amino acids. The CDR3 region is CSAPVGREQYF. The CDR3 coding sequence is TGCAGTGCTCCGGTGGGGCGCGAGCAGTACTTC.

The chain carries TRBV29-1 and TRBJ1-1, with D hard to call. The germline V and J ends were trimmed by 5 bases and 1 base, with 14 bases remaining between them. The CDR3 loop spans 14 amino acids. The germline gives CDR1 SQVTM, CDR2 ANQGSEA. CDR3 loop: CSVSVGRRNTEAFF. The CDR3 nucleotides read TGCAGCGTTTCGGTTGGGAGAAGGAACACTGAAGCTTTCTTT.

The chain employs TRBV7-9 and TRBJ2-7; TRBD1 is a possible D gene (5 bases). The CDR3 has 15 residues. Germline V gene sequence: CDR1 SEHNR, CDR2 FQNEAQ (reference sequence). Trimming shortened V by 1 base and J by 4 bases, and 14 bases separated the two germline ends. The CDR3 spells CASSLGGSFGYEQYF. The CDR3 bases are TGTGCCAGCAGCTTAGGGGGCTCTTTTGGATACGAGCAGTACTTC.

The chain joins TRBV12-5 to TRBJ2-3; 10 positions agree with TRBD1. J lost 6 bases, V lost 1 base, and 7 bases had no gene match. The CDR3 is made up of 16 amino acids. The germline V gene has CDR1 LGHNT and CDR2 FRNRAP. As DNA, the CDR3 is TGTGCTAGTGGTTTGGCTAGCGGACAGGGGGGGGATACGCAGTATTTT. Protein product: CASGLASGQGGDTQYF.

The V call is TRBV5-1, the J call TRBJ2-3; 11 bases agree with TRBD1. The CDR3 runs 14 residues. Germline assignment: CDR1 SGHRS and CDR2 YFSETQ. The ends lost 4 bases at V and 6 bases at J; junction bases unmatched: 4. DNA for the CDR3: TGCGCCAGCAGCGCGGGACAGGGGGTCGATACGCAGTATTTT. Residues: CASSAGQGVDTQYF. The whole variable domain, filled in from reference TRBV5-1 and TRBJ2-3, reads KAGVTQTPRYLIKTRGQQVTLSCSPISGHRSVSWYQQTPGQGLQFLFEYFSETQRNKGNFPGRFSGRQFSNSRSEMNVSTLELGDSALYLCASSAGQGVDTQYFGPGTRLTVL.

This clone occurred once. V is TRBV2 and J is TRBJ2-5, with D possibly TRBD1 on 6 matching bases. The V and J ends lost 8 bases and 13 bases respectively, with 17 bases between them. This CDR3 is built from 11 residues. The germline V gene has CDR1 SNHLY and CDR2 FYNNEI. The CDR3: CASERTVPPYF. DNA for the CDR3: TGTGCCAGCGAAAGGACAGTCCCTCCGTACTTC.

The table lists this clone with a few counts. This rearrangement joins TRBV27 to TRBJ1-1; tentative D call: TRBD1 (6 bases). V lost 4 bases, J lost 1 base, and 13 bases lay in between. CDR3 size: 15 residues. Germline V CDR1 and CDR2: MNHEY, SMNVEV (reference sequence). In DNA form, the CDR3 reads TGTGCCAGCAGTTCCCTCCCGACAGGGAACACTGAAGCTTTCTTT. Translation: CASSSLPTGNTEAFF.

Only one count was recorded for this clone. The chain is built from TRBV18 and TRBJ1-1, with 7 positions matching TRBD1. The CDR3 has 15 amino acids. Looked up from germline, CDR1 is KGHSH and CDR2 is LQKENI. V was clipped by 2 bases and J by 2 bases; unmatched bases: 5. CDR3 amino acids: CASSPGTADNTEAFF. The DNA for the CDR3 is TGTGCCAGCTCACCAGGGACAGCAGATAACACTGAAGCTTTCTTT.

The rearrangement links TRBV6-5 to TRBJ2-1, with a weak D call TRBD1 (5 bases). CDR3 size: 13 residues. Per the germline V gene, CDR1 is MNHEY and CDR2 is SVGAGI. With 6 bases removed from V and 8 bases from J, the gap between germline ends came to 14 bases. Here the CDR3 DNA reads TGTGCCAGCAGAGACTCCAGGGTGTATGAGCAGTTCTTC. Protein: CASRDSRVYEQFF.

The rearrangement joins TRBV9 to TRBJ2-1; 8 nucleotides agree with TRBD2. Trimming removed 3 bases from V and 10 bases from J; junction bases left unmatched: 15. Germline-derived CDR1 and CDR2 are SGDLS and YYNGEE. The CDR3 covers 16 residues. The DNA for the CDR3 is TGTGCCAGCAGCGAGACCCGGGGAGCGGGAGTAGAAGAGCAGTTCTTC. Amino acid sequence: CASSETRGAGVEEQFF. Full variable domain (outside the CDR3, taken from reference TRBV9 and TRBJ2-1): DSGVTQTPKHLITATGQRVTLRCSPRSGDLSVYWYQQSLDQGLQFLIQYYNGEERAKGNILERFSAQQFPDLHSELNLSSLELGDSALYFCASSETRGAGVEEQFFGPGTRLTVL.

The genes are TRBV18 and TRBJ2-7, with 9 bases that match TRBD2. Germline V gene lookup returns CDR1 KGHSH and CDR2 LQKENI. V dropped 3 bases and J dropped 3; count of bases not matched to a gene: 12. CDR3 length: 17 amino acids. CDR3 region: CASSPVSFGLAYYEQYF. CDR3 sequence (DNA): TGTGCCAGCTCACCGGTTTCCTTTGGACTAGCGTACTACGAGCAGTACTTC.

This chain connects TRBV7-2 to TRBJ1-5, with 9 bases lining up with TRBD1. CDR3 size: 14 residues. Germline V CDR1 and CDR2: SGHTA, FQGNSA. J gave up 7 bases and V 5 bases, and 6 bases lay outside the gene matches. As DNA, the CDR3 is TGTGCCAGCAGCACCACAGGGGGCAGGCAGCCCCAGCATTTT. It specifies CASSTTGGRQPQHF.

V gene TRBV3-1 (or the pseudogene TRBV3-2) combines with J gene TRBJ2-7; D perhaps matches TRBD2 (5 bases). The V gene's germline CDR1 is LGHDT and CDR2 YNNKEL (reference sequence). V was clipped by 4 bases and J by 0 bases, with 7 bases between them. The CDR3 consists of 13 residues. In DNA form, the CDR3 reads TGTGCCAGCAGCCGGAGGAGCTCCTACGAGCAGTACTTC. Its protein is CASSRRSSYEQYF.

The chain couples TRBV2 to TRBJ2-5, with 9 nucleotides matching TRBD1. V lost 6 bases to trimming and J lost 7 bases; unmatched junction nucleotides: 9. CDR1 SNHLY and CDR2 FYNNEI come from the germline V gene. This CDR3 region has 14 residues. CDR3 sequence reads: CASRGQGFTGTQYF. The CDR3 DNA follows: TGTGCCAGCAGAGGACAGGGGTTTACGGGGACCCAGTACTTC.

The chain has TRBV7-9 and TRBJ1-3; 10 bases fit TRBD1. Germline CDR1 SEHNR, CDR2 FQNEAQ (reference sequence). This CDR3 contains 17 residues. The V segment lost 5 bases and the J segment 3 bases; nucleotides outside the gene matches: 10. DNA of the CDR3: TGTGCCAGCAGCGAACTTCCGGGACAGGGGTTTGGAAACACCATATATTTT. It is translated as CASSELPGQGFGNTIYF.

The chain couples TRBV10-3 to TRBJ1-5, with no clear D. The germline V and J ends were trimmed by 3 bases and 6 bases, with 9 bases remaining between them. From germline, CDR1 is ENHRY and CDR2 SYGVKD. The CDR3 loop spans 13 amino acids. The chain's CDR3 is CAISDLVSQPQHF. The DNA for the CDR3 is TGTGCCATCAGTGACTTGGTGAGTCAGCCCCAGCATTTT.

V usage is TRBV18 and J usage is TRBJ1-3; D unclear. Germline CDR1 and CDR2: KGHSH and LQKENI. This CDR3 is built from 12 residues. Trimming took off 6 bases at V and 4 bases at J, with 7 bases between the two ends. The CDR3 DNA reads TGTGCCAGCTCTGTCCCAGGAAACACCATATATTTT. Its protein product is CASSVPGNTIYF.

V is TRBV2 and J is TRBJ2-2; TRBD2 matches 8 bases. Germline lookup yields CDR1 SNHLY and CDR2 FYNNEI. With V trimmed by 2 bases and J by 7 bases, 6 bases remained unmatched. CDR3 size: 15 residues. The CDR3 DNA is TGTGCCAGCAGTGAATTGGGACTAGAAGACGGGGAGCTGTTTTTT. Translated, it gives CASSELGLEDGELFF.

This clone was detected only once. V gene TRBV9 combines with J gene TRBJ2-5; perhaps TRBD1 as D (5 bases). The CDR3 runs to 14 residues. CDR1 and CDR2 (germline): SGDLS, YYNGEE. The V end lost 4 bases, the J end lost 4 bases, and 14 bases lay between the germline ends. The CDR3 region has the DNA TGTGCCAGCAGCTTAGGACAAAGGGGAGAGACCCAGTACTTC. It codes for CASSLGQRGETQYF.

The table lists this clone with a count of one. V gene TRBV30 combines with J gene TRBJ2-3; the match to TRBD2 covers 8 bases. Germline CDR1 GTSNPN, CDR2 SVGIG (reference sequence). J was trimmed by 7 bases and V by 5 bases; bases with no gene match: 11. The CDR3 is 14 amino acids. The CDR3: CAWGSGEGEHTQYF. The CDR3 DNA reads TGTGCCTGGGGTAGCGGGGAAGGGGAACATACGCAGTATTTT. The variable domain in full, with the rest retrieved from reference TRBV30 and TRBJ2-3, is SQTIHQWPATLVQPVGSPLSLECTVEGTSNPNLYWYRQAAGRGLQLLFYSVGIGQISSEVPQNLSASRPQDRQFILSSKKLLLSDSGFYLCAWGSGEGEHTQYFGPGTRLTVL.